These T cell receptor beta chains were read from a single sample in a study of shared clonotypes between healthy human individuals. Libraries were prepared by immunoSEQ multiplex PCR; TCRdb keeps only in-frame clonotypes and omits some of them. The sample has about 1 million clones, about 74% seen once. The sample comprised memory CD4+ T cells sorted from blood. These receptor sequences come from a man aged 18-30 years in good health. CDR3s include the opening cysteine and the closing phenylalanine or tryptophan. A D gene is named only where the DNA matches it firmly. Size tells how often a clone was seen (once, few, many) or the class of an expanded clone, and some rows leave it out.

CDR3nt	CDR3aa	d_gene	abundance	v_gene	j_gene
TGTGCCAGCAGCCAAGACCGACCAGTCTACAATGAGCAGTTCTTC	CASSQDRPVYNEQFF	.	.	TRBV4-2	TRBJ2-1
TGTGCCAGCAGCCTAGAGGGACTACCCACAGATACGCAGTATTTT	CASSLEGLPTDTQYF	TRBD2	.	TRBV11-3	TRBJ2-3
TGTGCCAGCAGCGTCGGACAGGGGCACGAGCAGTACTTC	CASSVGQGHEQYF	TRBD1	.	TRBV5-6	TRBJ2-7
TGTGCCAGCAGCCCCGGACTAGCCGGGAACACAGATACGCAGTATTTT	CASSPGLAGNTDTQYF	TRBD2	.	TRBV11-2	TRBJ2-3
TGTGCCAGCAGCTTAACGGGGTTGACAGATACGCAGTATTTT	CASSLTGLTDTQYF	.	.	TRBV7-9	TRBJ2-3
TGTGCCAGCAGCTTAGATACGGTCGGGGAGCAGTACTTC	CASSLDTVGEQYF	.	.	TRBV7-9	TRBJ2-7
TGTGCCAGCAGCTCCCAGGGTAGCGGCGAAAAACTGTTTTTT	CASSSQGSGEKLFF	.	.	TRBV7-9	TRBJ1-4
TGCAGCGTTGGACAGGGGGTCTATGGCTACACCTTC	CSVGQGVYGYTF	TRBD1	.	TRBV29-1	TRBJ1-2
TGTGCCAGCAGCTTGCTAGACAGGGGGCCCCTACGGAATGGCTACACCTTC	CASSLLDRGPLRNGYTF	TRBD1	.	TRBV5-6	TRBJ1-2
TGTGCCAGCAGTCCCGGGACGGTGTTTTACGAGCAGTACTTC	CASSPGTVFYEQYF	.	.	TRBV28	TRBJ2-7
TGTGCCAGCAGTGAAGCGCTTCGGGATCAGCCCCAGCATTTT	CASSEALRDQPQHF	.	.	TRBV2	TRBJ1-5
TGTGCCAGCAGTTATTCTCTAGCGGGGTACAATGAGCAGTTCTTC	CASSYSLAGYNEQFF	TRBD2	.	TRBV6-5	TRBJ2-1
TGTGCCAGCAGCTTAGGCAGGGGTCGTTCCTATAATTCACCCCTCCACTTT	CASSLGRGRSYNSPLHF	.	.	TRBV7-2	TRBJ1-6
TGTGCCAGCAAAAATCGCATGTGGAGCTATGGCTACACCTTC	CASKNRMWSYGYTF	.	.	TRBV19	TRBJ1-2
TGCAGCGTGGCCGGGACCGTGGGGGGGACGGCAGATACGCAGTATTTT	CSVAGTVGGTADTQYF	TRBD2	.	TRBV29-1	TRBJ2-3
TGCGCCAGCAGTGAGTCGAATGTTGGGACTGAAGCTTTCTTT	CASSESNVGTEAFF	.	.	TRBV10-2	TRBJ1-1
TGTGCCAGCAGCCTAGACAGGGGGCTGTTTTTT	CASSLDRGLFF	TRBD1	.	TRBV14	TRBJ2-2
TGTGCCAGCAGTATAAGTTCCGCCGGGGAGCTGTTTTTT	CASSISSAGELFF	.	.	TRBV2	TRBJ2-2
TGTGCCAGCACCCCAAGCTCCTACGAGCAGTACTTC	CASTPSSYEQYF	.	.	TRBV2	TRBJ2-7
TGTGCCAGCGGCGGGAGTAGGTACGAGCAGTACTTC	CASGGSRYEQYF	TRBD2	.	TRBV7-2	TRBJ2-7
TGTGCCTGGAGTGAAAGGGGTTACGAGCAGTACTTC	CAWSERGYEQYF	.	.	TRBV30	TRBJ2-7
TGTGCCATCAGTGAGGCAGGGGGCATTCAGCCCCAGCATTTT	CAISEAGGIQPQHF	TRBD1	.	TRBV10-3	TRBJ1-5
TGCGCCAGCAGCGCCGGAGTGTCCGTGAGCTCCTATAATTCACCCCTCCACTTT	CASSAGVSVSSYNSPLHF	.	.	TRBV5-1	TRBJ1-6
TGTGCCAGCGGACAGGGGGACTTTCGCGCCCTGTTTTTT	CASGQGDFRALFF	TRBD1	.	TRBV19	TRBJ2-2
TGTGCCAGCAGCCGTCCTACAGGGGCGACAAGAGAAAAACTGTTTTTT	CASSRPTGATREKLFF	TRBD1	.	TRBV7-6	TRBJ1-4
TGTGCCAGCTCCCGACAGACCGGGGCTGGCTACACCTTC	CASSRQTGAGYTF	.	.	TRBV18	TRBJ1-2
TGTGCCAGCAGCCTACGGGACAGGGCAAATGAGCAGTTCTTC	CASSLRDRANEQFF	TRBD1	.	TRBV5-4	TRBJ2-1
TGTGCCAGCAGCTTAGGAGGGACTAGCGGGGGGCCCCAAGAGACCCAGTACTTC	CASSLGGTSGGPQETQYF	TRBD2	.	TRBV7-9	TRBJ2-5
TGTGCCAGCAGTTTTATTTGGGCGGCAGGGACAGCCTACGAGCAGTACTTC	CASSFIWAAGTAYEQYF	TRBD1	.	TRBV28	TRBJ2-7
TGTGCCAGCAGGGGAGAAGGGTATGGTAACGAGCAGTACTTC	CASRGEGYGNEQYF	.	.	TRBV7-9	TRBJ2-7
TGTGCCAGTAGTATCGCAGGGGTAGGCTACACCTTC	CASSIAGVGYTF	.	.	TRBV19	TRBJ1-2
TGTGCCAGCTCAACCGCTCGGGTCGCGAACACCGGGGAGCTGTTTTTT	CASSTARVANTGELFF	.	.	TRBV18	TRBJ2-2
TGTGCCAGCAGTGAGTGGGGGTCTGAAGCTTTCTTT	CASSEWGSEAFF	.	.	TRBV25-1	TRBJ1-1
TGTGCCAGCAGCTTAAATCCTCTTTCAGATACGCAGTATTTT	CASSLNPLSDTQYF	.	.	TRBV11-3	TRBJ2-3
TGTGCCAGCAGCTGGGACTCCGGGACAGGGATCGGCTACACCTTC	CASSWDSGTGIGYTF	TRBD1	.	TRBV7-9	TRBJ1-2
TGTGCCAGCAGCTCCCCTGCCTTGGAAAAACTGTTTTTT	CASSSPALEKLFF	.	.	TRBV7-9	TRBJ1-4
TGTGCCTGGAGTGGAGGACAGGGCCTTTACAATGAGCAGTTCTTC	CAWSGGQGLYNEQFF	TRBD1	few	TRBV30	TRBJ2-1
TGTGCCATCAGTGACAGGGCGGGGCTGGGTGAGCAGTACTTC	CAISDRAGLGEQYF	.	many	TRBV10-3	TRBJ2-7
TGTGCCACCAGCGCCCAAGCGGGGCCCTACGAGCAGTACTTC	CATSAQAGPYEQYF	TRBD2	.	TRBV7-3	TRBJ2-7
TGTGCCAGCATTGGGAGGACTGAAGCTTTCTTT	CASIGRTEAFF	.	.	TRBV28	TRBJ1-1
TGTGCCAGCAGGACAGGGACCTACGAGCAGTACTTC	CASRTGTYEQYF	TRBD1	.	TRBV6-6	TRBJ2-7
TGTGCCAGCAGTCTTGACAGGCTCGACTCCTACGAGCAGTACTTC	CASSLDRLDSYEQYF	.	.	TRBV11-2	TRBJ2-7
TGTGCCAGCAGTTTAGGGACTCTTGGGGGGTACCAAGAGACCCAGTACTTC	CASSLGTLGGYQETQYF	.	.	TRBV27	TRBJ2-5
TGTGCCAGCAGTACCTCTAGCGGGGGGGCTTTCCACGAGCAGTACTTC	CASSTSSGGAFHEQYF	TRBD2	few	TRBV28	TRBJ2-7
TGTGCCAGCTCACCGGGGAGGAACACTGAAGCTTTCTTT	CASSPGRNTEAFF	.	few	TRBV18	TRBJ1-1
TGCGCCAGCAGCTTGGGAGGACAGGGGGCGGAGCTGTTTTTT	CASSLGGQGAELFF	TRBD1	.	TRBV5-1	TRBJ2-2